These 5 T cell receptor beta chains were all obtained from the same sample, sequenced in a study of OX40 agonist ivuxolimab in advanced cancers. TCRdb's table, derived via immunoSEQ multiplex PCR, lists solely in-frame clones and lacks some. The sample includes 73,000 or so clones, 84% of them seen just once. The source was CD4+ or CD8+ T cells sorted from blood, collected in a trial of the OX40 agonist ivuxolimab. These receptors were obtained from an adult with an advanced solid tumor such as melanoma, head and neck, liver or kidney cancer.

This chain connects TRBV18 to TRBJ2-4, with unresolved D. Germline CDR1 reads KGHSH; CDR2 reads LQKENI. This CDR3 is built from 16 residues. Trimming took off 2 bases at V and 0 bases at J, with 11 bases between the two ends. CDR3 coding DNA: TGTGCCAGCTCACCATCACAGTTTATAGCCAAAAACATTCAGTACTTC. Translation gives CASSPSQFIAKNIQYF. Filled out from reference TRBV18 and TRBJ2-4, the complete variable domain reads NAGVMQNPRHLVRRRGQEARLRCSPMKGHSHVYWYRQLPEEGLKFMVYLQKENIIDESGMPKERFSAEFPKEGPSILRIQQVVRGDSAAYFCASSPSQFIAKNIQYFGAGTRLSVL.

This clone was recorded only once. This rearrangement joins TRBV5-1 to TRBJ2-7; the D gene is possibly TRBD1 (6 bases). The CDR3 has 15 amino acids. The germline V and J ends were trimmed by 0 bases and 9 bases, with 19 bases remaining between them. Germline CDR1 is SGHRS and CDR2 is YFSETQ. The CDR3 reads CASSLGVPLQGWQYF. CDR3 coding DNA: TGCGCCAGCAGCTTGGGAGTCCCCTTACAGGGATGGCAGTACTTC.

This clone was recorded once. The V and J genes are TRBV6-6 and TRBJ2-6; D gene uncertain. Germline CDR1 MNHNY, CDR2 SVGAGI (reference sequence). The CDR3 loop spans 16 amino acids. Trimming took off 4 bases at V and 1 base at J, with 11 bases between the two ends. Here the CDR3 reads CASSSTPLSGANVLTF. The CDR3 nucleotides are TGTGCCAGCAGTTCCACCCCCCTTTCTGGGGCCAACGTCCTGACTTTC.

V and J are TRBV6-6 and TRBJ2-3, with 8 nucleotides matching TRBD2. V shed 8 bases, J shed 4 bases, and the junction held 8 bases outside the gene matches. This CDR3 comprises 14 residues. Germline lookup yields CDR1 MNHNY and CDR2 SVGAGI (reference sequence). CDR3 in DNA: TGTGCCAGCGGTAAGCGGGAGCGGGCAGATACGCAGTATTTT. It yields the protein CASGKRERADTQYF.

This rearrangement joins TRBV11-3 to TRBJ2-3, with 7 bases matching TRBD1. Germline CDR1 reads SGHNT; CDR2 reads YENEEA. J was trimmed by 3 bases and V by 5 bases; bases with no gene match: 8. This CDR3 contains 15 residues. The CDR3 region has the DNA TGTGCCAGCAGCCCCAGAGGGACAGATACAGATACGCAGTATTTT. Protein product: CASSPRGTDTDTQYF.